This T cell receptor (beta chain) comes out of a study of beta chain features in type 1 diabetes. Study findings and constraints: Within patients, naive, central memory and Treg TCRB repertoires seemed more similar than within healthy donors. Moderate yet significant TCRB CDR3 shortening was seen in Type 1 diabetes patients in all four CD4+ subsets.

CD45RO/CCR7/CD25/CD127/CD95/CD27 staining was used to isolate CD4+ naive, central memory, regulatory and stem cell-like memory cells by sorting. TCRB transcripts that were expressed got sequenced, as all of the isolated RNA had been reverse transcribed. Naive, central memory and regulatory T cell samples produced a mean of roughly 3.5 million reads. Only in-frame clones appear in the TCRdb table, and some are missing; sequencing was by immunoSEQ multiplex PCR. The table includes 500,000 to 650,000 clones, 12% detected once. V lost 8 bases and J lost 0; bases outside the gene matches: 7. CDR1 is SNHLY, CDR2 FYNNEI, per germline. This CDR3 spans 15 amino acids. As regards this clone: The target antigen is unknown.

This rearrangement joins TRBV2 to TRBJ2-1; 7 bases are shared with TRBD2. Sequenced sample: naive CD4+ T cells from blood. The clonotype originates from a man in his thirties or forties with type 1 diabetes. CDR3 nucleotide sequence: TGTGCCAGCGGGTCGGGGGGTAGCTCCTACAATGAGCAGTTCTTC. Residues: CASGSGGSSYNEQFF.